A single sample is the source of the 25 T cell receptor beta chains below, sequenced in a study of shared clonotypes between healthy human individuals. Assay used: immunoSEQ multiplex PCR; TCRdb lists only in-frame clones, some missing. The profile shows over a million clones, over 95% of them singletons. Sample: naive CD4+ T cells sorted from blood. The subset is: CD45RA+ positively selected. The receptors were sampled from a man aged 30-40 years in good health.

V usage is TRBV19 and J usage is TRBJ1-1, with 7 bases identical to TRBD1. After removal of 1 base from V and 10 bases from J, the junction contained 12 bases not matched to a gene. Germline lookup yields CDR1 LNHDA and CDR2 SQIVND (reference sequence). The CDR3 is 15 amino acids. Here the CDR3 DNA reads TGTGCCAGTAGTATAGCTTCGGACAGGAGGTCGTCAGCTTTCTTT. Its translation is CASSIASDRRSSAFF.

The chain carries TRBV2 and TRBJ1-5; TRBD1 matches 8 bases. The CDR3 has 17 residues. The junction had 8 bases not matched to a gene; V was cut back by 1 base and J by 3 bases. Looked up from germline, CDR1 is SNHLY and CDR2 is FYNNEI. CDR3: CASSEVGRGQTNQPQHF. CDR3 in DNA: TGTGCCAGCAGTGAAGTTGGCAGGGGGCAGACCAATCAGCCCCAGCATTTT.

The chain links TRBV4-3 to TRBJ1-4, with 7 bases identical to TRBD1. The V gene end was trimmed by 3 bases and the J gene end by 5 bases; junction bases not matched to a gene: 9. The CDR3 contains 16 residues. Germline V CDR1 and CDR2: LGHNA, YSLEER. In DNA form, the CDR3 reads TGCGCCAGCAGCCATTTACCGGGACAGCGCAATGAAAAACTGTTTTTT. Translated, it gives CASSHLPGQRNEKLFF.

The chain uses TRBV28 and TRBJ1-5, with TRBD1 matching 9 bases. This CDR3 is built from 13 residues. Germline loops: CDR1 MDHEN, CDR2 SYDVKM. With V trimmed by 6 bases and J by 6 bases, 3 bases remained unmatched. In DNA form, the CDR3 reads TGTGCCAGCAGGGTGACAGGGGGTCAGCCCCAGCATTTT. Its protein product is CASRVTGGQPQHF.

The gene calls are TRBV18 and TRBJ2-5; D unresolved. Germline lookup yields CDR1 KGHSH and CDR2 LQKENI. The V end lost 1 base, the J end lost 5 bases, and 11 bases lay between the germline ends. The CDR3 sequence is 14 residues long. In DNA, the CDR3 is TGTGCCAGCTCACCACGAGCTCCTGGCGAGACCCAGTACTTC. Its protein is CASSPRAPGETQYF.

The rearrangement joins TRBV18 to TRBJ1-2; D is uncertain. The length of the CDR3 is 14 residues. Trimming cost V 5 bases and J 6 bases, with 16 bases left between them. The germline V gene encodes CDR1 KGHSH and CDR2 LQKENI. The CDR3 DNA sequence: TGTGCCAGCTCATCGGCGACGGCGGGTAATGGCTACACCTTC. This translates into CASSSATAGNGYTF.

The chain employs TRBV18 and TRBJ2-1, with unresolved D. Between the trimmed V and J ends, which lost 0 bases and 6 bases, there was a span of 9 bases. This CDR3 spans 14 amino acids. Per germline, CDR1 KGHSH and CDR2 LQKENI. This CDR3 reads CASSPPRRGNEQFF. DNA of the CDR3: TGTGCCAGCTCACCACCTCGACGCGGCAATGAGCAGTTCTTC.

This rearrangement joins TRBV19 to TRBJ2-1; D is perhaps TRBD2 (6 bases). CDR3 length: 16 amino acids. Trimming stripped 4 bases from V and 4 bases from J, with 17 bases between. Germline V gene sequence: CDR1 LNHDA, CDR2 SQIVND (reference sequence). Here the CDR3 DNA reads TGTGCCAGTAGTACTCGTCCGAGGGGAGGTTACAATGAGCAGTTCTTC. Its protein is CASSTRPRGGYNEQFF.

V gene TRBV21-1 combines with J gene TRBJ2-1; the table names TRBD2, a call not compared with the DNA. TRBV21-1 is given as a pseudogene. The CDR3 sequence is 19 residues long. CDR3: CASSILASGRTYRGNEQFF. The CDR3 DNA sequence: TGTGCCAGCAGCATTCTGGCTAGCGGGAGGACGTACCGGGGCAATGAGCAGTTCTTC.

V usage is TRBV4-1 and J usage is TRBJ1-1; no reliable D call. Trimming took 1 base from V and 2 from J, leaving 14 bases between them. This CDR3 has 16 residues. Looked up from germline, CDR1 is MGHRA and CDR2 is YSYEKL. The CDR3 here is CASSQGNGAENTEAFF. CDR3 nucleotide sequence: TGCGCCAGCAGCCAAGGGAATGGTGCAGAAAACACTGAAGCTTTCTTT.

The chain's CDR3 is CASSYGQGTHEQYF. DNA of the CDR3: TGTGCCAGCAGTTACGGACAGGGGACTCACGAGCAGTACTTC. The chain is built from TRBV9 and TRBJ2-7; 9 bases map to TRBD1. CDR1 and CDR2 (germline): SGDLS, YYNGEE. The ends lost 5 bases at V and 5 bases at J; junction bases unmatched: 8. CDR3 length equals 14 residues.

V is TRBV28 and J is TRBJ2-1; no reliable D call. The V and J ends lost 8 bases and 6 bases respectively, with 8 bases between them. The CDR3 is 11 residues long. CDR1 and CDR2 (germline): MDHEN, SYDVKM. The CDR3 DNA reads TGTGCCAGCTTCATCCCCAATGAGCAGTTCTTC. Protein: CASFIPNEQFF.

The genes are TRBV19 and TRBJ1-2, with a weak D call TRBD1 (6 bases). The CDR3 runs to 15 residues. Per the germline V gene, CDR1 is LNHDA and CDR2 is SQIVND (reference sequence). Trimming left V 7 bases short and J 4 bases short, with 19 bases between. CDR3 nucleotide sequence: TGTGCCAGTACCAATACGGGGGGCGGAAGCTATGGCTACACCTTC. Its translation: CASTNTGGGSYGYTF.

In its sample, this clone was seen once. This chain links TRBV28 with TRBJ2-7; TRBD1 aligns across 8 bases. The CDR3 is 19 amino acids. CDR1 and CDR2 from the germline V gene are MDHEN and SYDVKM. V lost 2 bases to trimming and J lost 0 bases; unmatched junction nucleotides: 15. This CDR3 is CASSLSRQVRGHLSYEQYF. CDR3 in DNA: TGTGCCAGCAGTTTAAGCCGACAGGTCAGGGGGCATCTCTCCTACGAGCAGTACTTC.

In this sample, this clone turned up once. The chain joins TRBV19 to TRBJ1-4; perhaps TRBD1 as D (5 bases). The CDR3 extends over 18 amino acids. Trimming removed 3 bases at V and 0 bases at J, with 17 bases between. Germline-derived CDR1 and CDR2 are LNHDA and SQIVND (reference sequence). The DNA for the CDR3 is TGTGCCAGTAGTATGGACCCTTGGGGCGCCGCAACTAATGAAAAACTGTTTTTT. Residues: CASSMDPWGAATNEKLFF.

This clone appeared once. This sample also contains other DNA sequences that code for the same CDR3. This rearrangement joins TRBV5-8 to TRBJ2-3; 11 bases are a match to TRBD2. The CDR3 spans 15 residues. From germline, CDR1 is SGHTS and CDR2 YDEGEE. The trim removed 0 bases at V and 6 bases at J, leaving 3 bases unmatched. The CDR3 nucleotides are TGTGCCAGCAGCTTGGCCGGGACTAGCGGTGATACGCAGTATTTT. Translation gives CASSLAGTSGDTQYF.

The V call is TRBV6-6, the J call TRBJ1-5; a weak D match, TRBD1 (6 bases). The CDR3 spans 15 residues. V lost 6 bases to trimming and J lost 1 base, with 13 bases between them. CDR1 is MNHNY, CDR2 SVGAGI, per germline (reference sequence). The CDR3 spells CASRTNRASNQPQHF. In nucleotides, the CDR3 is TGTGCCAGCAGAACTAACAGGGCGAGCAATCAGCCCCAGCATTTT.

This chain links TRBV2 with TRBJ1-5; no clear D. CDR1 is SNHLY and CDR2 is FYNNEI in the germline V gene. V shed 3 bases and J shed 3 bases, with 15 bases lying between them. The CDR3 loop spans 16 amino acids. The CDR3: CASSDGGRRYNQPQHF. Here the CDR3 DNA reads TGTGCCAGCAGTGATGGAGGGCGCCGATACAATCAGCCCCAGCATTTT.

This rearrangement joins TRBV21-1 to TRBJ2-3; the table's D call TRBD2 went unverified against the DNA. TRBV21-1 is marked as a pseudogene. The CDR3 consists of 16 residues. CDR3 residues: CASSTGTSGCTDTQYF. The CDR3 coding sequence is TGTGCCAGCAGCACGGGGACTAGCGGATGCACAGATACGCAGTATTTT.

This chain uses TRBV10-3 with TRBJ1-2; 9 positions agree with TRBD1. The V segment lost 9 bases and the J segment 7 bases; nucleotides outside the gene matches: 9. CDR3 size: 13 residues. CDR1 and CDR2 from the germline V gene are ENHRY and SYGVKD. CDR3 amino acids: CAMTPDRGFGYTF. CDR3 bases: TGTGCCATGACTCCCGACAGGGGGTTTGGCTACACCTTC.

In DNA form, the CDR3 reads TGTGCCAGCAGTTACTCGAGGGTCGGGGATACGCAGTATTTT. This codes for CASSYSRVGDTQYF. The chain links TRBV6-6 to TRBJ2-3; TRBD2 might be the D (5 bases). The CDR3 is 14 residues long. The germline V gene has CDR1 MNHNY and CDR2 SVGAGI (reference sequence). V gave up 0 bases and J gave up 6 bases, with 10 bases separating them.

The chain has TRBV15 and TRBJ2-5, with 12 bases aligning to TRBD2. CDR1 LNHNV and CDR2 YYDKDF come from the germline V gene (reference sequence). The CDR3 length is 14 residues. The V segment lost 1 base and the J segment 11 bases; nucleotides outside the gene matches: 5. CDR3 sequence: CATSRVTSGRPQYF. CDR3 DNA: TGTGCCACCAGCAGAGTAACTAGCGGGAGGCCACAGTACTTC.

V and J are TRBV18 and TRBJ2-3, with D perhaps matching TRBD1 (6 bases). CDR3 length: 14 residues. The V gene lost 2 bases and the J gene lost 3 bases, with 9 bases spanning the gap. CDR1 and CDR2 from the germline V gene are KGHSH and LQKENI. In DNA form, the CDR3 reads TGTGCCAGCTCACCAGTCCAGGGGACAGATACGCAGTATTTT. Protein product: CASSPVQGTDTQYF.

The rearrangement joins TRBV5-4 to TRBJ2-6; no clear D. Trimming cost V 5 bases and J 1 base, with 4 bases left between them. This CDR3 is 13 amino acids long. Per the germline V gene, CDR1 is SGHNT and CDR2 is YYREEE (reference sequence). CDR3 nucleotide sequence: TGTGCCAGCAGGTTGTCTGGGGCCAACGTCCTGACTTTC. Encoded protein: CASRLSGANVLTF.

The rearrangement uses TRBV7-6 and TRBJ2-1; the match to TRBD2 covers 10 bases. V was clipped by 4 bases and J by 10 bases; unmatched bases: 1. The germline CDR1 and CDR2 sequences are SGHVS and FNYEAQ. The CDR3 totals 12 residues. CDR3 DNA: TGTGCCAGCAGCTCACTAGCGGGAGAGCAGTTCTTC. This encodes CASSSLAGEQFF. The variable domain in full, completed from reference TRBV7-6 and TRBJ2-1, reads GAGVSQSPRYKVTKRGQDVALRCDPISGHVSLYWYRQALGQGPEFLTYFNYEAQQDKSGLPNDRFSAERPEGSISTLTIQRTEQRDSAMYRCASSSLAGEQFFGPGTRLTVL.